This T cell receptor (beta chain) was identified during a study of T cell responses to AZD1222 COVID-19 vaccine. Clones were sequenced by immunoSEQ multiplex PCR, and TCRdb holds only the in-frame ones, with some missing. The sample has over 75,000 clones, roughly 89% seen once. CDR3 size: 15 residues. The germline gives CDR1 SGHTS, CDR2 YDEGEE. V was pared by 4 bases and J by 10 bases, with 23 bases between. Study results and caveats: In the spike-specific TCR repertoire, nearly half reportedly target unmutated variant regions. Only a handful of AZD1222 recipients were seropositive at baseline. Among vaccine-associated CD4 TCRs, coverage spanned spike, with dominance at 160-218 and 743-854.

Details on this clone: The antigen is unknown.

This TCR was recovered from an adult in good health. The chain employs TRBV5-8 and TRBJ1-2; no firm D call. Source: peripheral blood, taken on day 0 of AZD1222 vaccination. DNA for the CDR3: TGTGCCAGCAGCATCTCGCCTGGGTTCGCGCTACACTACACCTTC. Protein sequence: CASSISPGFALHYTF.